What follows describes a single T cell receptor (beta chain). Its antigen is still unknown. No quality values exist for individual bases; no much larger clone is one base distant. As encoded in the germline V gene, CDR1 is SNHLY while CDR2 is FYNNEI. Deletion took 8 bases off V and 9 bases off J, with a span of 11 bases between the germline ends. The CDR3, cysteine through phenylalanine, is 10 amino acids long. CDR3 DNA only is kept here, 30 bases in frame from base 1. This entry is derived from a study of shared clonotypes between healthy human individuals (dated by TCRdb to 2018 to 2021). Turning to the overall study: The cohort included three men and a couple of women between 18 and 49 years of age. Different laboratories and diverse techniques were used to prepare libraries and sequence TCR repertoires, to increase sequencing depth and limit assay-specific biases. Between about 0.8 and 9.5 billion PBMCs per donor were obtained by leukapheresis. Per donor, three plates each were used for CD4 naive and CD4 memory, two for CD8 naive, and one for CD8 memory. To estimate repertoire size and how much clonotype sharing occurs between individuals, the study deeply sequenced the blood TCR repertoires of five healthy adults. General study outcomes and caveats: Higher generation probabilities were observed for clonotypes shared by all four sorted-subset donors than for non-shared clonotypes. Estimated clonotype richness was generally larger for naive than for memory subsets. Rarefaction of sorted-subset datasets indicated incomplete sequencing despite the large sequencing depth. Sampling was restricted to blood, and TCR repertoires in tissue are likely to differ from TCR repertoires in blood. Pairwise subsampling led to the expectation that sequencing depth would affect the degree of clonotype sharing among donors. Because the study included a small number of donors, the genetic and exposure-history diversity represented was limited. Across a few donors, approximately 5% of naive CD4, 3% to 3.5% of naive CD8, approximately 2.5% of memory CD4, and approximately 0.4% of memory CD8 clonotypes were shared.

Using the deep immunoSEQ assay, multiplex PCR amplified TCR CDR3 regions from genomic DNA. For each cell subset, the extracted genomic DNA was distributed evenly across all wells of several immunoSEQ 96-well plates, and each plate served as one replicate. For sorted subsets, about 200 ng genomic DNA, equal to some 28,000 T cell genomes, was loaded into each replicate PCR. Purified libraries were quantified with a Qubit 3.0 fluorometer, sized on a Bioanalyzer 2100, and re-quantified with the KAPA Library Quantification kit. Every immunoSEQ 96-well plate was sequenced on a separate single-read 150-cycle Illumina NextSeq 550 flow cell. The study's own analysis went as follows. Because the immunoSEQ output held only junctional sequences and lacked quality scores, the filtering could not match the filtering applied to full-length reads. Sequences were annotated with PyIR, a Python wrapper for IgBLAST v1.9, using IMGT germline references to assign V/J genes and CDR3. Reads were removed for weak V/J assignments (E-value above 1e-6), missing CDR3, stop codons, out-of-frame junctions, or ambiguous translated residues. A V3J clonotype was defined by an identical inferred V gene, J gene, and CDR3 amino acid sequence. Percentage overlap between repertoires was calculated by dividing the number of shared unique clonotypes by the size of the smaller repertoire. Three approaches were used to assess repertoire richness: RTK rarefaction, the Chao1 estimator, and Recon v2.1 estimates of unobserved clonotypes. Generation probabilities for all TCRbeta clonotypes obtained by the gDNA method from four donors were computed using OLGA. Imported from immuneACCESS, the table was reduced by TCRdb to in-frame sequences with V and J called. These copies leave out some clones; in studies compared against another copy, an unresolved V gene accounts for under half, and the cause of the remainder is not known. V, J and clone size derive from that table, while D and trimming were established from the DNA sequence. A total of under 700,000 clones appear in this sample, 85% to 95% of them only once. Over 0.1% of the sample lies in the top ten.

CD8 naive samples were CD45RO-negative cells positively selected for CCR7, giving a CD45RA+CCR7+ population that excluded TemRA cells. The donors were healthy, HIV-negative adults with no recently reported acute infections or vaccinations. Only Caucasian adults living in Nashville, Tennessee, USA were represented among the donors. Blood was collected by leukapheresis, and PBMCs were isolated by Ficoll-Histopaque density gradient centrifugation and then cryopreserved in liquid nitrogen vapor phase. Analytical flow cytometry was used to check the purity and quantity of each magnetically sorted T cell population. Genomic DNA was isolated from each sorted fraction and quantified by UV absorbance on a Nanodrop 2000c.

This chain is built from TRBV2 and TRBJ2-7; TRBD2 might be the D gene, on 5 matching bases. Sequencing was carried out using naive CD8+ T cells sorted from blood. The sample's cell subset or site label, in plain terms: CD45RA+CCR7+. The sequence was collected from a woman in her thirties in good health. The DNA reads TGTGCCAGCGGGAGCCCCTGGCAGTACTTC. This codes for CASGSPWQYF.